This is a list of T cell receptor beta chains from one sample in a study of shared clonotypes between healthy human individuals. The method was immunoSEQ multiplex PCR; TCRdb's version includes in-frame clones alone and lacks a portion of them. The profile covers 1,500,000 or so clones, with approximately 96% appearing a single time and more than 0.9% taken by the ten largest. The specimen sequenced was naive CD4+ T cells sorted from blood. The receptors derive from a man aged 30-40 years in good health. Both conserved end residues are part of each CDR3. D genes are given only for firm matches. Some rows mark clone size as missing; the rest say once, few, many or name a class of expanded clone.

d_gene,abundance,v_gene,j_gene,CDR3nt,CDR3aa
NA,once,TRBV10-3,TRBJ2-7,TGTGCCATCAGTGAGCGCCAATCGGTGGTCGGGTACTTC,CAISERQSVVGYF
TRBD2,few,TRBV5-1,TRBJ2-2,TGCGCCAGCAGCTTTGGGTCGGGACTAGTTTTGGCCGGGGAGCTGTTTTTT,CASSFGSGLVLAGELFF
TRBD1,NA,TRBV15,TRBJ2-5,TGTGCCACCAGCAGAGATCAAAATTACAGGGGGGAGACCCAGTACTTC,CATSRDQNYRGETQYF
NA,NA,TRBV7-2,TRBJ2-7,TGTGCCAGCAGCCGTACAGGGCTTGTCACCTACGAGCAGTACTTC,CASSRTGLVTYEQYF
TRBD2,NA,TRBV27,TRBJ2-1,TGTGCCAGCAGTTTGGCCAGCGGGGTAAACAATGAGCAGTTCTTC,CASSLASGVNNEQFF
NA,NA,TRBV5-5,TRBJ1-4,TGTGCCAGCAGCTTGGTTCCTAATGAAAAACTGTTTTTT,CASSLVPNEKLFF
NA,NA,TRBV7-8,TRBJ2-7,TGTGCCAGCAGCTATCGGGACGGGCACGAGCAGTACTTC,CASSYRDGHEQYF
TRBD2,NA,TRBV9,TRBJ2-2,TGTGCCAGCAGCGCCCACCCCACTAGCGGGAGGGCCGCTGGGGAGCTGTTTTTT,CASSAHPTSGRAAGELFF
TRBD2,NA,TRBV7-6,TRBJ2-5,TGTGCCAGCAGCTTATCCACCGGGAGGGCTACCCAGTACTTC,CASSLSTGRATQYF
NA,NA,TRBV6-1,TRBJ2-1,TGTGCCAGCAGTGACAGGGGGGTCATCTCCTACAATGAGCAGTTCTTC,CASSDRGVISYNEQFF
TRBD2,NA,TRBV9,TRBJ2-3,TGTGCCAGCAGCGTAGGGACTAGCGGGAGGACCTCCACAGATACGCAGTATTTT,CASSVGTSGRTSTDTQYF
NA,NA,TRBV4-2,TRBJ1-4,TGTGCCAGCAGCCAAGATAGGGGAGGACAGTTTGCAACTAATGAAAAACTGTTTTTT,CASSQDRGGQFATNEKLFF
TRBD1,few,TRBV29-1,TRBJ1-5,TGCAGCGTTGTTACAGGGGATCAGCCCCAGCATTTT,CSVVTGDQPQHF
TRBD2,NA,TRBV11-2,TRBJ2-7,TGTGCCAGCAGCTTGGTGGGAGGGCCTTACGAGCAGTACTTC,CASSLVGGPYEQYF
TRBD1,NA,TRBV10-3,TRBJ1-3,TGTGCCATCAGTGAGTCGACTGGGACAGGGAGGAACTCTGGAAACACCATATATTTT,CAISESTGTGRNSGNTIYF
NA,once,TRBV4-3,TRBJ2-2,TGCGCCAGCAGCCAAGAGGGACACCTAGCGAACACCGGGGAGCTGTTTTTT,CASSQEGHLANTGELFF
NA,NA,TRBV4-3,TRBJ2-7,TGCGCCAGCAGCCAAGAACACGGGGGCTCCTACGAGCAGTACTTC,CASSQEHGGSYEQYF
NA,NA,TRBV2,TRBJ2-7,TGTGCCAGCAGTGTCGGCCAGTACTACGAGCAGTACTTC,CASSVGQYYEQYF
TRBD2,NA,TRBV5-1,TRBJ2-7,TGCGCCAGCAGCTCCCTAGCGGCCACCTCCTACGAGCAGTACTTC,CASSSLAATSYEQYF
TRBD2,NA,TRBV28,TRBJ2-1,TGTGCCAGCAGTCACCGACTAGCGGGAGTGATATACAATGAGCAGTTCTTC,CASSHRLAGVIYNEQFF
TRBD1,NA,TRBV2,TRBJ2-2,TGTGCCAGCATGGGGGACAGGGGCGATACCGGGGAGCTGTTTTTT,CASMGDRGDTGELFF
NA,NA,TRBV19,TRBJ1-2,TGTGCCAGTACTGAAAGGGAGCAGGGAAAGAGTGGCTACACCTTC,CASTEREQGKSGYTF
TRBD2,NA,TRBV19,TRBJ2-7,TGTGCCAGTAGTATTTCGGGACTAGTAACGTACGAGCAGTACTTC,CASSISGLVTYEQYF
NA,NA,TRBV6-5,TRBJ1-2,TGTGCCAGCAAAGTCACAGGGAACTATGGCTACACCTTC,CASKVTGNYGYTF
NA,NA,TRBV7-3,TRBJ2-2,TGTGCCAGCAGGGCGGGCAGTCTTGGCGCCGGGGAGCTGTTTTTT,CASRAGSLGAGELFF
TRBD1,NA,TRBV5-1,TRBJ2-5,TGCGCCAGCAGGCCTGGCCTCCTGACAGGGAGTACGCAAGAGACCCAGTACTTC,CASRPGLLTGSTQETQYF
TRBD2,once,TRBV11-3,TRBJ2-5,TGTGCCAGCAGCTTCTCCGGGAGGGCCCGGGAGACCCAGTACTTC,CASSFSGRARETQYF
TRBD2,NA,TRBV11-2,TRBJ2-5,TGTGCCAGCAGCAACTATCACCCGCTAGCGGGAGAGACCCAGTACTTC,CASSNYHPLAGETQYF
TRBD2,NA,TRBV10-2,TRBJ2-3,TGCGCCAGCAGTGAGCGGGATAGCGGGGCTAGCACAGATACGCAGTATTTT,CASSERDSGASTDTQYF
NA,NA,TRBV14,TRBJ2-7,TGTGCCAGCAGCCAAGGGGGGTCTGCCTACGAGCAGTACTTC,CASSQGGSAYEQYF
NA,NA,TRBV10-3,TRBJ2-4,TGTGCCATCAGTGAGCGGCAGGGGATCGGGAGCGAAACCATTCAGTACTTC,CAISERQGIGSETIQYF
NA,NA,TRBV10-2,TRBJ2-5,TGCGCCAGCAGTGAGGTAATCCAAGAGACCCAGTACTTC,CASSEVIQETQYF
NA,NA,TRBV2,TRBJ2-7,TGTGCCAGCCGAGAGGGTTACGAGCAGTACTTC,CASREGYEQYF
NA,NA,TRBV2,TRBJ2-5,TGTGCCAGCAGCGACCCCGGGACGAAAGAGACCCAGTACTTC,CASSDPGTKETQYF
NA,NA,TRBV7-2,TRBJ2-1,TGTGCCAGCAGCCAGAGAGGGGACTCCTACAATGAGCAGTTCTTC,CASSQRGDSYNEQFF
NA,NA,TRBV2,TRBJ2-7,TGTGCCAGCAGTTTCCCGGGGGGCAGGGACGAGCAGTACTTC,CASSFPGGRDEQYF
TRBD2,NA,TRBV7-9,TRBJ2-1,TGTGCCAGCAGCTTTAGCGGGAGGGCCTTTTTAGAGCAGTTCTTC,CASSFSGRAFLEQFF
NA,once,TRBV10-3,TRBJ2-1,TGTGCCTCCAAAGCAGTCGGTTACAATGAGCAGTTCTTC,CASKAVGYNEQFF
NA,NA,TRBV28,TRBJ2-7,TGTGCCAGCATCGGGACTGGGAGTTTGGAGCAGTACTTC,CASIGTGSLEQYF
TRBD2,NA,TRBV29-1,TRBJ2-7,TGCAGCGGTGGGCCAGCGGGAGGGCCCGGCGAGCAGTACTTC,CSGGPAGGPGEQYF
TRBD2,NA,TRBV28,TRBJ2-1,TGTGCCACGGTGGCGGGGGGATTCGATGAGCAGTTCTTC,CATVAGGFDEQFF
NA,NA,TRBV5-6,TRBJ2-1,TGTGCCAGCAGCTTGCTCAGGGACCCCTACAATGAGCAGTTCTTC,CASSLLRDPYNEQFF
NA,NA,TRBV27,TRBJ2-7,TGTGCCAGCAGTTTATCCTGGGGGCAGACCTACGAGCAGTACTTC,CASSLSWGQTYEQYF
TRBD2,once,TRBV5-4,TRBJ2-7,TGTGCCAGCAGCTTGACCCGCCCTTTAGCGGGAGGCTACGAGCAGTACTTC,CASSLTRPLAGGYEQYF
TRBD1,NA,TRBV6-5,TRBJ1-2,TGTGCCAGCAGCAATACAGGGGTGAAAGGCTACACCTTC,CASSNTGVKGYTF